This TCR beta chain was profiled in a study of lymphopenia after photon versus proton radiotherapy (dated by TCRdb to about 2019). Broadly, across the study: The immunological effects of photon versus proton radiation therapy were compared in patients with gastrointestinal tumors who developed high-grade lymphopenia. The study aimed to characterize how the two radiation modalities differ in their impact on the immune system. The cohort included some 20 patients with gastrointestinal tumors who developed lymphopenia after receiving either photon or proton therapy.

General study outcomes and caveats: After the lymphocyte count nadir, repertoires from photon-treated patients showed oligoclonal expansion, particularly of CD8+ Temra cells, and this expansion drove the decline in diversity. The authors looked at the survival association only in patients who died, and they framed better survival with proton therapy as a possibility rather than a demonstrated result. Proton-treated patients stayed relatively stable during treatment, while photon-treated patients lost naive T cells and TCR diversity and gained effector/memory populations. Among patients across the cohort who died, overall survival time showed an inverse correlation with a larger post-nadir drop in TCR diversity.

In regard to this clone: The antigen it recognizes is unknown. No base-level quality is on record; no much larger clone is a single base apart.

Libraries were made using the immunoSEQ multiplex PCR assay. Alongside multiparametric flow cytometry, deep sequencing of rearranged TCR beta loci was used to profile the T cell repertoires. This immuneACCESS table, as held by TCRdb, lists in-frame sequences with V and J called but not all clones. Of the missing ones, under half trace to an unresolved V gene in checked studies; the others have no known cause. The sample has 35,000 to 40,000 clones on record, about 85% of them singletons. About 2.9% of the sample is taken by the ten largest. Counted from cysteine to phenylalanine, this CDR3 has 13 amino acids. The DNA shown is the 39-base CDR3, in frame from base 1. Deletion took 7 bases off V and 0 bases off J, with a span of 7 bases between the germline ends. The germline V gene encodes CDR1 SNHLY and CDR2 FYNNEI.

The source material was peripheral blood, sampled from a patient treated with photon-based radiotherapy. The chain was built from TRBV2 and TRBJ1-3, with the D gene too uncertain to name. This sequence originates from a man aged 50-60 years with gastric cancer. At the DNA level, the sequence is TGTGCCAGCACACAACTCTCTGGAAACACCATATATTTT. Its translation is CASTQLSGNTIYF.